This T cell receptor beta chain was profiled in a study of T-cell reconstitution after alpha-beta-depleted transplantation in children. Study-level findings and limits: One year post-transplant, T-cell counts and diversity were largely derived from T cells produced anew. Alpha-beta T cells about two months after transplant reportedly derived from several hundred expanded graft clones. Day-60 TCRbeta diversity that was high in some patients was derived from surviving recipient T cells and thymic progenitors.

The CDR3 has 17 residues. CDR1 is MGHRA, CDR2 YSYEKL, per germline. Trimming cost V 0 bases and J 0 bases, with 12 bases left between them. During its preparation, the TCRbeta library received unique molecular identifiers. TCRdb itself ran the PCR reads through MiXCR, one entry per CDR3 protein. The sample contains approximately 800,000 distinct CDR3 sequences, around 17% of which appear only once. This clonotype was observed many times. What it binds is not known. Sequencing was performed on PBMCs, mostly from graft donor cells, taken 360 days after TCRalphabeta/CD19-depleted stem cell transplant. The source is a male patient under 18 who had a stem cell transplant for acute lymphoblastic leukemia, so the T cells may come from the graft donor. J is TRBJ2-1 and V is TRBV4-1; D is ambiguous. The CDR3 DNA reads as TGCGCCAGCAGCCAAGATCGCGGACGGAGCTCCTACAATGAGCAGTTCTTC. Residues: CASSQDRGRSSYNEQFF.